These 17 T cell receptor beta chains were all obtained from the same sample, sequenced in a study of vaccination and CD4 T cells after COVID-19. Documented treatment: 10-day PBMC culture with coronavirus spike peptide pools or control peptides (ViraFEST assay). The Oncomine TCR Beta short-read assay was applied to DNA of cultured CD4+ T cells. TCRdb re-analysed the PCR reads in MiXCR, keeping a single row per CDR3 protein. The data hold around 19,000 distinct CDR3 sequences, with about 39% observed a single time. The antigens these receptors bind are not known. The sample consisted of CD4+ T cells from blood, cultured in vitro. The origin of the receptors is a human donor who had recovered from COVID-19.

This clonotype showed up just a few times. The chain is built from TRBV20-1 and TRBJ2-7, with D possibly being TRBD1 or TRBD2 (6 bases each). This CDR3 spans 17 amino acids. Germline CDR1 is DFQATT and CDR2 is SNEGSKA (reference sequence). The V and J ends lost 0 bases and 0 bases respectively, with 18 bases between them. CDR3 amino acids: CSARDPRGGKRSYEQYF. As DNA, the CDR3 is TGCAGTGCTAGAGATCCCCGAGGGGGGAAACGCTCCTACGAGCAGTACTTC.

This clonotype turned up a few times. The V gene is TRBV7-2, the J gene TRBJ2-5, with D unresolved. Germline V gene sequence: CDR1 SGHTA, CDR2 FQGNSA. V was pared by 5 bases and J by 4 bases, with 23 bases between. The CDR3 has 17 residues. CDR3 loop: CASSPRFRPSGGETQYF. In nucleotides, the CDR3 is TGTGCCAGCAGCCCTAGGTTCCGGCCTAGTGGTGGAGAGACCCAGTACTTC. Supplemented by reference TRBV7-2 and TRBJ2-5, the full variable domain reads GAGVSQSPSNKVTEKGKDVELRCDPISGHTALYWYRQSLGQGLEFLIYFQGNSAPDKSGLPSDRFSAERTGGSVSTLTIQRTQQEDSAVYLCASSPRFRPSGGETQYFGPGTRLLVL.

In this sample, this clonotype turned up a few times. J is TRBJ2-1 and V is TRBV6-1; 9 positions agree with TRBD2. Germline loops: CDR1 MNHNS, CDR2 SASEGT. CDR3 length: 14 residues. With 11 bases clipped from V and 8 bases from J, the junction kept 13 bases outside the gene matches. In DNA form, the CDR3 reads TGTGCCGCCAAGCGGGCGGGGGGGGGATATGAGCAGTTCTTC. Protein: CAAKRAGGGYEQFF.

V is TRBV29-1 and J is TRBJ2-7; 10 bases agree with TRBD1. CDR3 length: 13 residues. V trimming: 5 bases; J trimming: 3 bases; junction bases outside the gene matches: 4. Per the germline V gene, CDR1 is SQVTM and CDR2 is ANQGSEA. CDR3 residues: CSVRGTGDYEQYF. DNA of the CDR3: TGCAGCGTTAGGGGGACAGGGGACTACGAGCAGTACTTC.

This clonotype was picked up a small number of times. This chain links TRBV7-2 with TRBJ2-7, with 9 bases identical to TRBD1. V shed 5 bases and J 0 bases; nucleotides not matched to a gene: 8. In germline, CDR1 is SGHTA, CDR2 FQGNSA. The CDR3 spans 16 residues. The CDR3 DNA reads TGTGCCAGCAGCCGTACCGGGACAGGGAGCTCCTACGAGCAGTACTTC. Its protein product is CASSRTGTGSSYEQYF. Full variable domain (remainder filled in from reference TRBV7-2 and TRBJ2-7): GAGVSQSPSNKVTEKGKDVELRCDPISGHTALYWYRQSLGQGLEFLIYFQGNSAPDKSGLPSDRFSAERTGGSVSTLTIQRTQQEDSAVYLCASSRTGTGSSYEQYFGPGTRLTVT.

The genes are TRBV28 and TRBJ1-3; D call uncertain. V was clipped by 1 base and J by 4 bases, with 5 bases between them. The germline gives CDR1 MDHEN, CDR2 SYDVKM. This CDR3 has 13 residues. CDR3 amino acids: CASSLSLGNTIYF. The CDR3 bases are TGTGCCAGCAGTTTATCGCTCGGAAACACCATATATTTT.

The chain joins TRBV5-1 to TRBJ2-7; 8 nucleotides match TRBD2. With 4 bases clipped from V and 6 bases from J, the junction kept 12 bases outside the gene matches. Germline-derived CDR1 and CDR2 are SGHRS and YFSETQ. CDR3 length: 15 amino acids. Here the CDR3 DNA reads TGCGCCAGCAGCGGCCTGGGACTAGAAATGACCGAGCAGTACTTC. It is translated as CASSGLGLEMTEQYF.

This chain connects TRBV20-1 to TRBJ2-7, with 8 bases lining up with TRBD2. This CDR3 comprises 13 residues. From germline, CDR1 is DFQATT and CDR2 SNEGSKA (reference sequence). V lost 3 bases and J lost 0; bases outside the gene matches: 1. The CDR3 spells CSASGGDSYEQYF. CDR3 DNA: TGCAGTGCTAGCGGGGGGGACTCCTACGAGCAGTACTTC.

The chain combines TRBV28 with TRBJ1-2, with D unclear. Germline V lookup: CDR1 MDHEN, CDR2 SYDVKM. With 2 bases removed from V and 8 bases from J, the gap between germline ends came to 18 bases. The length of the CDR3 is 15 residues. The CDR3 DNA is TGTGCCAGCAGTTTAAGGGCCGCTTTTTTGAGGGGCTACACCTTC. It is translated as CASSLRAAFLRGYTF.

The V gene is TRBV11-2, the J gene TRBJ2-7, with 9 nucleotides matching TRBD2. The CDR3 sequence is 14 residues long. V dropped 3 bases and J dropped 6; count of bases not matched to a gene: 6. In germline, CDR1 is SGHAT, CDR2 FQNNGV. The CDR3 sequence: CASSFSGSSLEQYF. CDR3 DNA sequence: TGTGCCAGCAGCTTTAGCGGGAGTAGCCTCGAGCAGTACTTC.

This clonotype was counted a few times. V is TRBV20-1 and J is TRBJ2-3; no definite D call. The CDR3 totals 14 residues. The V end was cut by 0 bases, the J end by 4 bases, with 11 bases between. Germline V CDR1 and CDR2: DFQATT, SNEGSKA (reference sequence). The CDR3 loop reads CSAREAVQPDTQYF. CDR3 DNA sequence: TGCAGTGCTAGAGAGGCGGTCCAGCCAGATACGCAGTATTTT.

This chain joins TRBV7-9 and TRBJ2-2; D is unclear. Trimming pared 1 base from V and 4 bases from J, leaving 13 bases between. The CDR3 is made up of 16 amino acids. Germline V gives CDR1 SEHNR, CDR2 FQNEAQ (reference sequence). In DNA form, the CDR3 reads TGTGCCAGCAGCTTAGGGAAAGGATTGGGCACCGGGGAGCTGTTTTTT. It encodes CASSLGKGLGTGELFF.

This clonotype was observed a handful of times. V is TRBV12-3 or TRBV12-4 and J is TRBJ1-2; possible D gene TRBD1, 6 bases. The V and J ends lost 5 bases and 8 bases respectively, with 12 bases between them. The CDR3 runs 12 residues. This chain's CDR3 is CASSGGAGGYTF. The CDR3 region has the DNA TGTGCCAGCAGTGGGGGGGCGGGAGGCTACACCTTC.

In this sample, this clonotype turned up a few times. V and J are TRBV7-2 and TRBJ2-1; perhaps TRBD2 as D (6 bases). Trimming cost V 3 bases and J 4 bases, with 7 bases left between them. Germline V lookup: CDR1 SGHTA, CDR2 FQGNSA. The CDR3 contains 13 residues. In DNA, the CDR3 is TGTGCCAGCAGCTTGGGACTTTACAATGAGCAGTTCTTC. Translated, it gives CASSLGLYNEQFF. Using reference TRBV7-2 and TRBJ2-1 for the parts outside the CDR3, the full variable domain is GAGVSQSPSNKVTEKGKDVELRCDPISGHTALYWYRQSLGQGLEFLIYFQGNSAPDKSGLPSDRFSAERTGGSVSTLTIQRTQQEDSAVYLCASSLGLYNEQFFGPGTRLTVL.

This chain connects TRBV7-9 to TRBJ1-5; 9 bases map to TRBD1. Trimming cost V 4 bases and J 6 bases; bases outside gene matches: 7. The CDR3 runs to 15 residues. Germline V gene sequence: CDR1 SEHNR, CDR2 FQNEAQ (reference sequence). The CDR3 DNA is TGTGCCAGCAGCTCCGACGGACAGGGGAGTCAGCCCCAGCATTTT. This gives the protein CASSSDGQGSQPQHF.

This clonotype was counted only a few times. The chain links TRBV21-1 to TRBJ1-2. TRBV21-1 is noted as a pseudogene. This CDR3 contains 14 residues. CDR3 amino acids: CASQSRRGRRGYTF. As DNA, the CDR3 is TGTGCCAGCCAAAGTAGGAGGGGCCGTCGCGGCTACACCTTC.

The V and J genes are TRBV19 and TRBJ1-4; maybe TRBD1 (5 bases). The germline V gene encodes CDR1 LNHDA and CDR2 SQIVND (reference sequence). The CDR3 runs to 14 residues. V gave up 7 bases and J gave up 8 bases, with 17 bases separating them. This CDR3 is CASKGSLGGEKLFF. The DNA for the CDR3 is TGTGCCAGTAAGGGGTCCCTGGGAGGAGAAAAACTGTTTTTT.